This T cell receptor (beta chain) comes out of a study of T cells after posttransplantation cyclophosphamide. Overall study findings and caveats: Later blood repertoires were often dominated by clones from the donor CD8+ memory compartment. Tissue-infiltrating T cells from skin or gut overlapped little with blood T cells. TRB clonality was highly associated with recipient CMV seropositivity and reactivation.

Treatment was busulfan-fludarabine conditioning, a marrow graft, and cyclophosphamide on days +3 and +4. Measured with immunoSEQ multiplex PCR; TCRdb has only the in-frame clones, and not every one. The repertoire consists of approximately 6,000 clones, none detected only once. A word on this clone: Its target is unknown.

Sequencing used PBMCs, obtained after allogeneic stem cell transplant with posttransplant cyclophosphamide. The TCR comes from a male patient in his sixties who received an allogeneic stem cell transplant from a related donor, was CMV-positive, and had no GVHD. The T cells may partly be graft donor cells.

CDR3 amino acids: CASSLSGVNYGYTF. In DNA, the CDR3 is TGCGCCAGCAGCTTATCGGGGGTTAACTATGGCTACACCTTC. The rearrangement uses TRBV5-1 and TRBJ1-2; TRBD1 is a possible D gene (5 bases). The length of the CDR3 is 14 residues. Germline lookup yields CDR1 SGHRS and CDR2 YFSETQ. The V end was cut by 2 bases, the J end by 1 base, with 9 bases between.